This TCR beta chain was identified in a study of spatial heterogeneity in lung cancer. Study as a whole: Detection consistently captured more beta-chain sequences than alpha-chain sequences.

CDR1 is SGHVS, CDR2 FQNEAQ, per germline. This CDR3 spans 14 amino acids. With 3 bases removed from V and 0 bases from J, the gap between germline ends came to 8 bases. Each CDR3 protein gets one entry after TCRdb re-called the 5' RACE reads with MiXCR. The sample lists some 46,000 distinct CDR3 sequences; about 11% were seen once. Stated time point: blood at routine non-recurrence follow-up after resection. The sequenced material consisted of unsorted whole RNA from tumor, nontumor lung or frozen PBMC. This clonotype was seen a few times. Its antigen is unknown. Findings and caveats of the study: The study found ubiquitous expanded tumor TCRs in blood more at resection than follow-up.

This rearrangement joins TRBV7-8 to TRBJ1-1; maybe TRBD1 (6 bases). This receptor was taken from a male donor with early-stage non-small cell lung cancer. Here the sequenced sample was PBMCs, taken at follow-up. The CDR3 sequence: CASSFTGLNTEAFF. The CDR3, as DNA: TGTGCCAGCAGCTTCACAGGGTTGAACACTGAAGCTTTCTTT. Combining the CDR3 with reference TRBV7-8 and TRBJ1-1 gives the whole variable domain GAGVSQSPRYKVAKRGQDVALRCDPISGHVSLFWYQQALGQGPEFLTYFQNEAQLDKSGLPSDRFFAERPEGSVSTLKIQRTQQEDSAVYLCASSFTGLNTEAFFGQGTRLTVV.